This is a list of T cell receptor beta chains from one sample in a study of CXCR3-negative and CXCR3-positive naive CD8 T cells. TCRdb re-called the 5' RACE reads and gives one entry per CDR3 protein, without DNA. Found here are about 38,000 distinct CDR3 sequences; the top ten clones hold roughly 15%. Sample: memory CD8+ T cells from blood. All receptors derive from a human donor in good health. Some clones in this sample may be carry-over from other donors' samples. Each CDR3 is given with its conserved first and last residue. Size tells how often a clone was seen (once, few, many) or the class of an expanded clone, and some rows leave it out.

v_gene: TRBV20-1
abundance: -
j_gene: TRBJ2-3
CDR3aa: CSARAPGLARDTQYF

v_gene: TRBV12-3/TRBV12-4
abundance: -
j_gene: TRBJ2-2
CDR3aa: CASSLGAGGPTGELFF

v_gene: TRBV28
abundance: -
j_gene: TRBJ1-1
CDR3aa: CASFAGEMSEAFF

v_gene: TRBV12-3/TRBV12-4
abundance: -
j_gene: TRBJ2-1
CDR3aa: CASSRTSGYNEQFF

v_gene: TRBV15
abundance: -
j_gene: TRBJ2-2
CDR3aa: CATSRASGRAPWELFF

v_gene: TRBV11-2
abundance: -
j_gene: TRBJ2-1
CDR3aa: CATLSGGANNEQFF

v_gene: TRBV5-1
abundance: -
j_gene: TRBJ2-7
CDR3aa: CASSSYTTSGYEQYF

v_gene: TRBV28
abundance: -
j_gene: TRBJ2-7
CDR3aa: CASSFTDYEQYF

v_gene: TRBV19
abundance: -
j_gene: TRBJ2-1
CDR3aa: CASSPLGTSFGEQFF

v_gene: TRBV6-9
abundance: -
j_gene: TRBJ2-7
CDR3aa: CASSPTGFYEQYF

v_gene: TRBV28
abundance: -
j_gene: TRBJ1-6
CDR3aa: CASRQPPGTPLHF

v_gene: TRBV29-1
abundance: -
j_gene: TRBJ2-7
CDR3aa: CSVEQGRGSYEQYF

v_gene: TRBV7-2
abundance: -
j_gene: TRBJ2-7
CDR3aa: CASSSFYILGEQYF

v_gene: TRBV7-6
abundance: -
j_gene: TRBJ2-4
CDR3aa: CASSPLPPVDGRSATSAKNIQYF

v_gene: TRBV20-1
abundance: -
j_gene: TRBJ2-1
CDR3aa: CSISSGRGGNEQFF

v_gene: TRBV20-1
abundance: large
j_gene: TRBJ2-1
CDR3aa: CSAPREGDYNEQFF

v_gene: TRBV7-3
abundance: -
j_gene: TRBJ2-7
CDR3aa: CASSLSAQGYEQYF

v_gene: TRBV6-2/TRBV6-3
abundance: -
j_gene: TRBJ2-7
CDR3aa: CASSYFDRGHEQYF

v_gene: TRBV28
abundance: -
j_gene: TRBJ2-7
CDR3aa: CASRTRQGIDEQYF

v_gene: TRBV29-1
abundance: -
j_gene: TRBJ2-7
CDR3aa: CSVEQGYEQYF

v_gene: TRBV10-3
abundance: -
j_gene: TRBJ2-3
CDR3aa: CAISETEASTDTQYF

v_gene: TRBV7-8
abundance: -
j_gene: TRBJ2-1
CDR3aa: CASSDPDSPSSYNEQFF

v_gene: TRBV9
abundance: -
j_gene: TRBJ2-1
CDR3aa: CASEGSYNEQFF

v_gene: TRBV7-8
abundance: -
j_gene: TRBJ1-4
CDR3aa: CASSSTHPGQAELGRTNEKLFF

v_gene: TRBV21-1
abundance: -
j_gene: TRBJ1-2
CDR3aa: CASRTLNDGYTF

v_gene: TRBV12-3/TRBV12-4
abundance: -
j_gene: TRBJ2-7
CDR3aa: CASSLIPEPYEQYF

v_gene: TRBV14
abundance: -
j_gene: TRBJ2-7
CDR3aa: CASSHTPGQGKYEQYF

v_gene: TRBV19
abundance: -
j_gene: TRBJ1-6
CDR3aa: CASSAEPGRPGSPLHF

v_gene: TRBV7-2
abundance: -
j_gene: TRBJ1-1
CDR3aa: CASSYPDSNTEAFF

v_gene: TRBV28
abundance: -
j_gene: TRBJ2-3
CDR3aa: CASSSKVTDTQYF

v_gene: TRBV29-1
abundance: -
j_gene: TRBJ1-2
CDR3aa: CSVEDRQGAAYGYTF

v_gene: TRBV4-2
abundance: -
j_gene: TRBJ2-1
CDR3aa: CASSRPGTSAYNEQFF

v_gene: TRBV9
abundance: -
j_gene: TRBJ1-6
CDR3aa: CASSAGGGDNSPLHF

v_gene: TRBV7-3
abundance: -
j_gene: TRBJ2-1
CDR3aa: CASSLTYEPFNEQFF

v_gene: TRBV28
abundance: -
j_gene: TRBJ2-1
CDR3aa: CASSPRTYNEQFF

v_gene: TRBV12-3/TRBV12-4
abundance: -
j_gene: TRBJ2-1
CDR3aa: CASSRQNNEQFF

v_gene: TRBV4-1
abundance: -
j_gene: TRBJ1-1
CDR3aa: CASSQGQHGTEAFF

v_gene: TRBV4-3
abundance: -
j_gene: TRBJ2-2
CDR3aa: CASSQRLAGGNTGELFF

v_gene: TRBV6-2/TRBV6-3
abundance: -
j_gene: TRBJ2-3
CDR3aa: CASSSNRVSDTQYF

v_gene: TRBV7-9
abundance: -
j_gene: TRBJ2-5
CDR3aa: CASSFVREETQYF

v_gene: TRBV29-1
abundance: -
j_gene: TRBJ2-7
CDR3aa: CSVELAGTSYEQYF

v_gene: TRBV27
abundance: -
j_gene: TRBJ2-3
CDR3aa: CASSPTGVGFTDTQYF

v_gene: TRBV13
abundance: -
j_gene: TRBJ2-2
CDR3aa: CASSSSSGGLNTGELFF

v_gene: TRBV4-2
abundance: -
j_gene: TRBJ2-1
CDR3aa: CASSQDQNSGGYNEQFF

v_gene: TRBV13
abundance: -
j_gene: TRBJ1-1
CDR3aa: CASSLSATEAFF

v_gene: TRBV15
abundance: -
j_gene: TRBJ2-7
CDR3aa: CATSRADRELDYEQYF

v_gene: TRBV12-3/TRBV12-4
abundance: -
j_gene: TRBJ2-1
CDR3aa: CASNPTGPKAQFF

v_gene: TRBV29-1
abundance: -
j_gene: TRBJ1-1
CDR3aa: CSAPGQAGTEAFF

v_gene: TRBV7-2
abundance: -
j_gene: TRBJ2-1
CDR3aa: CASSLEGYYNEQFF

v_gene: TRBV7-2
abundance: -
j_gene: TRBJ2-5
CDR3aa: CASTPAGYQETQYF

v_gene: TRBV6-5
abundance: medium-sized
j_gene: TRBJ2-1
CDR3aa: CASSPGTGDYNEQFF

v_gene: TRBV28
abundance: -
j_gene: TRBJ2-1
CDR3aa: CASSLLAETGNEQFF

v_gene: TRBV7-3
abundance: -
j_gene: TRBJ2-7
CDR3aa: CASRSGGSSYEQYF

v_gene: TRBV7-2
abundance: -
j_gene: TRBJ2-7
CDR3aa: CASSSTSGGPLLLYEQYF